Below, one T cell receptor beta chain is given with its context. Losses at the gene ends were 6 bases for V and 8 bases for J; bases not matched to a gene: 5. Germline CDR1 reads SGHRS; CDR2 reads YFSETQ. This CDR3 has 13 amino acids. This entry is derived from a study of control samples from healthy donors and cancer patients. TCRdb keeps only in-frame clones here, not all; method: immunoSEQ multiplex PCR. In the table there are over 90,000 clones, around 89% of which are singletons. The chain has TRBV5-1 and TRBJ2-1; 10 bases are a match to TRBD1. The source of this sequence is a man in his 60s with lung cancer. Specimen: PBMCs. CDR3 sequence (DNA): TGCGCCAGCAAGACAGGGGGCGGCGATGAGCAGTTCTTC. As protein: CASKTGGGDEQFF.